One sample yielded the 25 T cell receptor beta chains listed below, sequenced in a study of cytomegalovirus exposure and HLA in healthy donors. Both 60 Vbeta primers and 13 Jbeta primers went into the PCR. TCRdb's copy holds only in-frame clones and misses some; the assay was immunoSEQ multiplex PCR. This sample has about 130,000 clones; around 8.5% occur once, and the top ten carry 5.5%. The sequencing sample was made of PBMCs. Receptors were obtained from a man in his forties or fifties in good health and CMV-seronegative.

The CDR3 spells CASSELLGVTAEAFF. In DNA, the CDR3 is TGTGCCAGCAGTGAATTATTAGGGGTCACGGCTGAAGCTTTCTTT. The V and J genes are TRBV25-1 and TRBJ1-1; D perhaps matches TRBD1 (5 bases). The ends were cut back, 1 base at V and 6 bases at J, with 15 bases in the middle. Per the germline V gene, CDR1 is MGHDK and CDR2 is SYGVNS. The CDR3 totals 15 residues.

This clone showed up just a few times. The chain couples TRBV7-7 to TRBJ2-7; 11 bases are shared with TRBD1. The CDR3 is 15 residues long. The V gene's germline CDR1 is SSHAT and CDR2 FNYEAQ (reference sequence). The trim removed 5 bases at V and 0 bases at J, leaving 3 bases unmatched. The chain's CDR3 is CASSPGTGGSYEQYF. Here the CDR3 DNA reads TGTGCCAGCAGCCCGGGGACAGGGGGCTCCTACGAGCAGTACTTC.

This rearrangement joins TRBV2 to TRBJ2-1; D possibly corresponds to TRBD1 (6 bases). The CDR3 length is 14 residues. The germline CDR1 and CDR2 sequences are SNHLY and FYNNEI. Trimming cost V 8 bases and J 5 bases, with 16 bases left between them. CDR3 loop: CASSRRTVNNEQFF. CDR3 DNA: TGTGCCAGCTCTCGCCGGACAGTTAACAATGAGCAGTTCTTC.

Only a few counts were recorded for this clone. J is TRBJ2-2 and V is TRBV5-1, with 8 bases aligning to TRBD2. This CDR3 spans 16 amino acids. The V segment lost 5 bases and the J segment 5 bases; nucleotides outside the gene matches: 11. Germline-derived CDR1 and CDR2 are SGHRS and YFSETQ. The CDR3 protein is CASRPAASGGTGELFF. As DNA, the CDR3 is TGCGCCAGCAGGCCGGCCGCCAGCGGGGGAACCGGGGAGCTGTTTTTT.

This chain joins TRBV19 and TRBJ1-2; 7 nucleotides match TRBD1. The CDR3 runs to 14 residues. Unmatched junction bases numbered 9, after V lost 3 bases and J lost 8 bases. Germline assignment: CDR1 LNHDA and CDR2 SQIVND (reference sequence). In DNA form, the CDR3 reads TGTGCCAGTAGTATCAGACAGGGATCGGAAGGCTACACCTTC. Amino acids: CASSIRQGSEGYTF.

This clone was observed a handful of times. The rearrangement links TRBV7-3 to TRBJ2-3; the match to TRBD1 covers 7 bases. The CDR3 is 15 amino acids. CDR1 is SGHTA, CDR2 FQGTGA, per germline. With V trimmed by 5 bases and J by 1 base, 6 bases remained unmatched. DNA for the CDR3: TGTGCCAGCAGCCGACAGGGAAGAGGCACAGATACGCAGTATTTT. As protein: CASSRQGRGTDTQYF.

There are a few counts of this clone. V and J are TRBV10-3 and TRBJ1-2; TRBD1 agrees at 7 bases. Germline lookup yields CDR1 ENHRY and CDR2 SYGVKD. With 3 bases clipped from V and 4 bases from J, the junction kept 11 bases outside the gene matches. CDR3 length equals 16 residues. In nucleotides, the CDR3 is TGTGCCATCAGTGACCCACTAAGGGGACAGTTCTATGGCTACACCTTC. Amino acids: CAISDPLRGQFYGYTF.

The rearrangement links TRBV28 to TRBJ2-2, with 7 bases identical to TRBD1. CDR1 and CDR2 from the germline V gene are MDHEN and SYDVKM. There are 16 residues in the CDR3. V lost 6 bases to trimming and J lost 7 bases; unmatched junction nucleotides: 14. CDR3 in amino acids: CASRTRDRGLGGELFF. The CDR3 DNA reads as TGTGCCAGCAGGACCCGGGATAGGGGGCTTGGCGGGGAGCTGTTTTTT.

This clone was observed a single time. V is TRBV7-9 and J is TRBJ1-2; D is unclear. CDR3 length: 14 amino acids. CDR1 is SEHNR, CDR2 FQNEAQ, per germline (reference sequence). The ends were cut back, 6 bases at V and 6 bases at J, with 17 bases in the middle. CDR3 loop: CASRSLTELDGYTF. Written as DNA, the CDR3 is TGTGCCAGCAGATCCCTGACCGAGCTAGATGGCTACACCTTC.

The chain is built from TRBV4-1 and TRBJ2-1; 8 nucleotides match TRBD2. The CDR3 sequence is 17 residues long. The germline V gene has CDR1 MGHRA and CDR2 YSYEKL. Unmatched junction bases numbered 14, after V lost 5 bases and J lost 5 bases. The CDR3 coding sequence is TGCGCCAGCAGCTTAAACGGACTAGCAGATTCCAACAATGAGCAGTTCTTC. Translation gives CASSLNGLADSNNEQFF.

The CDR3 DNA sequence: TGTGCCAGTAGTATATTCGGGAGCTCCTACGAGCAGTACTTC. Translation gives CASSIFGSSYEQYF. This chain connects TRBV19 to TRBJ2-7; maybe TRBD2 (6 bases). Germline V lookup: CDR1 LNHDA, CDR2 SQIVND (reference sequence). The CDR3 loop spans 14 amino acids. V was shortened by 2 bases and J by 0 bases, with 8 bases between the two germline ends.

V is TRBV19 and J is TRBJ2-4; possible D gene TRBD2, 5 bases. This CDR3 region has 15 residues. V was clipped by 3 bases and J by 2 bases, with 11 bases between them. The germline gives CDR1 LNHDA, CDR2 SQIVND (reference sequence). The CDR3 region is CASSMKGATKNIQYF. CDR3 DNA sequence: TGTGCCAGTAGTATGAAGGGAGCAACCAAAAACATTCAGTACTTC.

The chain combines TRBV4-3 with TRBJ2-4, with D uncertain. The CDR3 runs to 15 residues. Looked up from germline, CDR1 is LGHNA and CDR2 is YSLEER. V was clipped by 0 bases and J by 6 bases, with 12 bases between them. CDR3 sequence: CASSQDRGKRNIQYF. CDR3 DNA: TGCGCCAGCAGCCAAGATCGAGGTAAAAGAAACATTCAGTACTTC.

This clone has a handful of counts. This chain joins TRBV6-6 and TRBJ1-1; D is possibly TRBD1 (6 bases). This CDR3 contains 12 residues. V lost 6 bases to trimming and J lost 8 bases, with 13 bases between them. Germline-derived CDR1 and CDR2 are MNHNY and SVGAGI (reference sequence). In nucleotides, the CDR3 is TGTGCCAGCAGCAGAGGGGGAATGGAAGCTTTCTTT. Amino acids: CASSRGGMEAFF.

CDR3 protein: CASRALGEPQHF. DNA of the CDR3: TGTGCCAGCAGAGCCCTCGGGGAGCCCCAGCATTTT. This chain links TRBV28 with TRBJ1-5; D is undetermined. The CDR3 is 12 amino acids. Germline V gives CDR1 MDHEN, CDR2 SYDVKM. V was trimmed by 6 bases and J by 8 bases, leaving 11 bases between them.

The rearrangement uses TRBV19 and TRBJ1-1; 8 positions agree with TRBD1. Germline CDR1 and CDR2: LNHDA and SQIVND (reference sequence). The CDR3 runs 15 residues. V shed 2 bases, J shed 4 bases, and the junction held 6 bases outside the gene matches. The DNA of the CDR3 is TGTGCCAGTAGTATATACCATGACAGGGGCACTGAAGCTTTCTTT. Amino acids: CASSIYHDRGTEAFF. Variable domain in full (rest from reference TRBV19 and TRBJ1-1): DGGITQSPKYLFRKEGQNVTLSCEQNLNHDAMYWYRQDPGQGLRLIYYSQIVNDFQKGDIAEGYSVSREKKESFPLTVTSAQKNPTAFYLCASSIYHDRGTEAFFGQGTRLTVV.

This sequence joins TRBV5-6 and TRBJ1-5, with 7 bases that match TRBD1. Germline CDR1 is SGHDT and CDR2 is YYEEEE. V shed 4 bases and J 6 bases; nucleotides not matched to a gene: 7. This CDR3 spans 14 amino acids. CDR3: CASSRAQGSQPQHF. CDR3 sequence (DNA): TGTGCCAGCAGCAGGGCACAGGGGAGTCAGCCCCAGCATTTT.

This clone showed up just a few times. The chain has TRBV7-9 and TRBJ1-2, with 7 bases that match TRBD1. This CDR3 spans 13 amino acids. Germline V gene data show CDR1 as SEHNR and CDR2 as FQNEAQ (reference sequence). Unmatched junction bases numbered 4, after V lost 1 base and J lost 8 bases. Here the CDR3 DNA reads TGTGCCAGCAGCTTAGAGGGGGCAGGGGGCTACACCTTC. The encoded protein is CASSLEGAGGYTF.

This clone has just a few counts. V usage is TRBV13 and J usage is TRBJ2-7; unclear D gene. V was trimmed by 5 bases and J by 2 bases, leaving 16 bases between them. The CDR3 spans 15 residues. Germline V lookup: CDR1 PRHDT, CDR2 FYEKMQ (reference sequence). CDR3 amino acids: CASSTLQAAAYEQYF. CDR3 coding DNA: TGTGCCAGCAGCACACTCCAAGCCGCGGCCTACGAGCAGTACTTC. Full variable domain (remainder filled in from reference TRBV13 and TRBJ2-7): AAGVIQSPRHLIKEKRETATLKCYPIPRHDTVYWYQQGPGQDPQFLISFYEKMQSDKGSIPDRFSAQQFSDYHSELNMSSLELGDSALYFCASSTLQAAAYEQYFGPGTRLTVT.

The chain links TRBV6-5 to TRBJ2-7; perhaps TRBD1 as D (6 bases). The CDR3 is 14 residues long. Trimming pared 7 bases from V and 1 base from J, leaving 14 bases between. From germline, CDR1 is MNHEY and CDR2 SVGAGI. For the CDR3, the DNA is TGTGCCAGCAAGGCGCCGGGACAATCCTACGAGCAGTACTTC. This translates into CASKAPGQSYEQYF.

The CDR3 spells CASSRERGNTEAFF. The CDR3 DNA reads TGTGCCAGCTCACGGGAACGGGGAAACACTGAAGCTTTCTTT. The genes are TRBV18 and TRBJ1-1, with D unclear. CDR1 and CDR2 from the germline V gene are KGHSH and LQKENI. The germline V and J ends were trimmed by 4 bases and 2 bases, with 11 bases remaining between them. This CDR3 is 14 amino acids long.

The rearrangement uses TRBV7-3 and TRBJ2-5; D possibly corresponds to TRBD2 (6 bases). The J call may not be correct, given that the DNA end is closer to TRBJ2-7. CDR3 length equals 14 residues. The germline CDR1 and CDR2 sequences are SGHTA and FQGTGA. CDR3 sequence: CASSPLANSYEQYF. The CDR3 bases are TGTGCCAGCAGCCCCCTAGCGAACTCGTACGAGCAGTACTTC.

The sample holds a few counts of this clone. The CDR3 protein is CASSPQPNYGYTF. Written as DNA, the CDR3 is TGTGCCAGCAGTCCACAGCCAAACTATGGCTACACCTTC. The chain carries TRBV2 and TRBJ1-2; D is unresolved. CDR1 is SNHLY and CDR2 is FYNNEI in the germline V gene. Trimming cost V 5 bases and J 2 bases, with 9 bases left between them. This CDR3 has 13 amino acids. Using reference TRBV2 and TRBJ1-2 for the parts outside the CDR3, the full variable domain is EPEVTQTPSHQVTQMGQEVILRCVPISNHLYFYWYRQILGQKVEFLVSFYNNEISEKSEIFDDQFSVERPDGSNFTLKIRSTKLEDSAMYFCASSPQPNYGYTFGSGTRLTVV.

There are a few counts of this clone. The chain recombines TRBV15 with TRBJ2-5; D is perhaps TRBD1 (6 bases). Germline V gene data show CDR1 as LNHNV and CDR2 as YYDKDF (reference sequence). V was pared by 4 bases and J by 1 base, with 10 bases between. The CDR3 is made up of 14 amino acids. CDR3 sequence: CATSTYRVQETQYF. The DNA of the CDR3 is TGTGCCACCAGCACATACAGGGTCCAAGAGACCCAGTACTTC.

This clone has a handful of counts. V is TRBV7-8 and J is TRBJ2-3; 14 bases are a match to TRBD2. The CDR3 covers 16 residues. V shed 4 bases and J 4 bases; nucleotides not matched to a gene: 4. The germline CDR1 and CDR2 sequences are SGHVS and FQNEAQ. The CDR3 loop is CASSSRTSGGSDTQYF. The CDR3, as DNA: TGTGCCAGCAGCTCGAGGACTAGCGGGGGGTCAGATACGCAGTATTTT. Looking up the rest from reference TRBV7-8 and TRBJ2-3 gives the full variable domain: GAGVSQSPRYKVAKRGQDVALRCDPISGHVSLFWYQQALGQGPEFLTYFQNEAQLDKSGLPSDRFFAERPEGSVSTLKIQRTQQEDSAVYLCASSSRTSGGSDTQYFGPGTRLTVL.